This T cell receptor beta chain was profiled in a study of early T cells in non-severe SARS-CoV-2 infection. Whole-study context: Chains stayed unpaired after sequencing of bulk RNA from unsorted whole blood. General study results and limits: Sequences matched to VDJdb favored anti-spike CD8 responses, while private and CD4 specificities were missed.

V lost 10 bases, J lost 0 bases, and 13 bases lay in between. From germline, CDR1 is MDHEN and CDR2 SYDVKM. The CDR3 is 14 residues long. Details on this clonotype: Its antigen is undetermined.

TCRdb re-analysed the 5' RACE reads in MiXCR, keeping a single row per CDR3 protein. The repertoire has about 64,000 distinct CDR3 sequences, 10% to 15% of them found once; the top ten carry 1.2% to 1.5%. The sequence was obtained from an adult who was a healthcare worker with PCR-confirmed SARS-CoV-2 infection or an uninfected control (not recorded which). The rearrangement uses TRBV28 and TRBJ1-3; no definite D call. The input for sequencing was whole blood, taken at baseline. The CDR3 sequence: CATHGPNSGNTIYF. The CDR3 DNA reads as TGTGCCACCCACGGACCGAACTCTGGAAACACCATATATTTT.